The text below deals with one TCR beta chain. The CDR3 is 17 residues long. V was cut by 2 bases and J by 5 bases, with 21 bases left in between. CDR1 is SGHVS and CDR2 is FQNEAQ in the germline V gene. Measured with immunoSEQ multiplex PCR; TCRdb has only the in-frame clones, and not every one. The sample contains some 250,000 clones, around 86% of which appear only once. This specimen belongs to a study of blood T cell repertoires in COVID-19. The rearrangement joins TRBV7-8 to TRBJ1-1; D is perhaps TRBD1 (5 bases). The source is a woman aged 30 to 39 who had recovered from COVID-19. Sequencing input: peripheral blood. The CDR3 DNA reads as TGTGCCAGCAGCTTAAGTTCTTTGGGTGGCAGGGCGACTGAAGCTTTCTTT. Protein sequence: CASSLSSLGGRATEAFF.